Presented here are 20 T cell receptor beta chains from one specimen sequenced in a study of response to subunit inactivated influenza vaccine. TCRdb passed the RT-PCR reads through MiXCR, listing each CDR3 protein once. Counted here are more than 600,000 distinct CDR3 sequences, about 18% occurring once; the ten biggest clones make up about 11%. Here the sequenced sample was PBMCs from blood, taken 4 to 6 days after vaccination. The receptors stem from a man aged 45-65 years who received an inactivated influenza vaccine.

This clonotype was observed at least ten times. This chain joins TRBV20-1 and TRBJ2-5; 11 nucleotides align to TRBD2. Unmatched junction bases numbered 10, after V lost 6 bases and J lost 7 bases. From germline, CDR1 is DFQATT and CDR2 SNEGSKA (reference sequence). CDR3 size: 14 residues. As DNA, the CDR3 is TGCAGTGCCGACAGTGGGCTAGCGGGAGGGACCCAGTACTTC. Translating gives CSADSGLAGGTQYF.

This clonotype was seen more than once but under ten times. CDR3 sequence (DNA): TGCGCCAGCAGCTTGGAAGGGGGACAGGGGACGACCCAGTACTTC. Translation gives CASSLEGGQGTTQYF. This chain links TRBV5-1 with TRBJ2-5, with TRBD1 matching over 10 bases. The CDR3 covers 15 residues. Per germline, CDR1 SGHRS and CDR2 YFSETQ. V dropped 0 bases and J dropped 7; count of bases not matched to a gene: 6. Supplemented by reference TRBV5-1 and TRBJ2-5, the full variable domain reads KAGVTQTPRYLIKTRGQQVTLSCSPISGHRSVSWYQQTPGQGLQFLFEYFSETQRNKGNFPGRFSGRQFSNSRSEMNVSTLELGDSALYLCASSLEGGQGTTQYFGPGTRLLVL.

This clonotype was found a few times. J is TRBJ2-2 and V is TRBV28, with TRBD2 identical over 7 bases. The CDR3 contains 15 residues. Trimming cost V 3 bases and J 4 bases; bases outside gene matches: 5. Germline V gene data show CDR1 as MDHEN and CDR2 as SYDVKM. CDR3 sequence reads: CASSFWTSSTGELFF. The CDR3 nucleotides read TGTGCCAGCAGTTTTTGGACTAGTAGCACCGGGGAGCTGTTTTTT.

This chain connects TRBV4-1 to TRBJ2-7; 9 positions match TRBD1. CDR1 and CDR2 (germline): MGHRA, YSYEKL. CDR3 length: 14 residues. The ends lost 0 bases at V and 6 bases at J; junction bases unmatched: 3. CDR3 region: CASSQDGQGTEQYF. The CDR3, as DNA: TGCGCCAGCAGCCAAGATGGACAGGGGACCGAGCAGTACTTC.

This clonotype was seen only a few times. The CDR3 region is CSAKSFRAGNEKLFF. The CDR3 nucleotides read TGCAGTGCTAAGAGTTTCAGGGCGGGTAATGAAAAACTGTTTTTT. V gene TRBV20-1 combines with J gene TRBJ1-4, with D possibly being TRBD1 (5 bases). V was cut by 4 bases and J by 4 bases, with 16 bases left in between. CDR3 length equals 15 residues. The germline V gene encodes CDR1 DFQATT and CDR2 SNEGSKA (reference sequence).

This clonotype was counted only a few times. This rearrangement joins TRBV20-1 to TRBJ1-2; maybe TRBD1 (6 bases). Per germline, CDR1 DFQATT and CDR2 SNEGSKA (reference sequence). This CDR3 is 12 amino acids long. Trimming took off 5 bases at V and 4 bases at J, with 11 bases between the two ends. The CDR3 sequence: CSAVTGSYGYTF. CDR3 bases: TGCAGTGCTGTCACAGGGAGCTATGGCTACACCTTC.

V gene TRBV7-8 combines with J gene TRBJ2-7, with D perhaps matching TRBD2 (6 bases). With 5 bases removed from V and 2 bases from J, the gap between germline ends came to 25 bases. Germline values: CDR1 SGHVS, CDR2 FQNEAQ. The CDR3 contains 18 residues. The CDR3 DNA sequence: TGTGCCAGCAGCGGCGGGGCTAGTTCCCGAATCTCTACCTACGAGCAGTACTTC. Translating it yields CASSGGASSRISTYEQYF. Supplemented by reference TRBV7-8 and TRBJ2-7, the full variable domain reads GAGVSQSPRYKVAKRGQDVALRCDPISGHVSLFWYQQALGQGPEFLTYFQNEAQLDKSGLPSDRFFAERPEGSVSTLKIQRTQQEDSAVYLCASSGGASSRISTYEQYFGPGTRLTVT.

This sequence joins TRBV18 and TRBJ2-5, with TRBD1 matching over 9 bases. Germline loops: CDR1 KGHSH, CDR2 LQKENI. The V segment lost 4 bases and the J segment 4 bases; nucleotides outside the gene matches: 4. The CDR3 is 14 amino acids. CDR3: CASSLTGGPETQYF. DNA of the CDR3: TGTGCCAGCTCACTGACAGGGGGGCCAGAGACCCAGTACTTC.

This chain joins TRBV6-2 or TRBV6-3 and TRBJ2-5; maybe TRBD1 (6 bases). Per germline, CDR1 MNHEY and CDR2 SVGEGT. The germline V and J ends were trimmed by 4 bases and 3 bases, with 9 bases remaining between them. The CDR3 spans 13 residues. The CDR3 DNA sequence: TGTGCCAGCAGTTGGACAGATAAAGAGACCCAGTACTTC. Translation: CASSWTDKETQYF.

This clonotype appeared once. V is TRBV20-1 and J is TRBJ2-3; perhaps TRBD2 as D (6 bases). Germline CDR1 reads DFQATT; CDR2 reads SNEGSKA (reference sequence). Trimming left V 5 bases short and J 1 base short, with 19 bases between. The CDR3 covers 16 residues. The CDR3 region has the DNA TGCAGTGCTGCTGGGGGGTGGGAAACGCGCACAGATACGCAGTATTTT. Its translation: CSAAGGWETRTDTQYF.

The CDR3 here is CASRQGETREQYF. For the CDR3, the DNA is TGTGCCAGCAGACAGGGGGAAACTAGGGAGCAGTACTTC. The chain has TRBV6-1 and TRBJ2-7; 8 nucleotides match TRBD1. Germline trimming cut 6 bases from V and 7 bases from J; bases unmatched to any gene: 8. Germline V gene sequence: CDR1 MNHNS, CDR2 SASEGT. The CDR3 extends over 13 amino acids.

The sample holds a few counts of this clonotype. The CDR3 spells CSVVFGSTSTDTQYF. DNA for the CDR3: TGCAGCGTTGTTTTTGGTAGTACTAGCACAGATACGCAGTATTTT. The V call is TRBV29-1, the J call TRBJ2-3; D is undetermined. Deletions cut 4 bases from V and 0 bases from J, with 14 bases between. The CDR3 length is 15 residues. Germline CDR1 SQVTM, CDR2 ANQGSEA.

This clonotype turned up a few times. The chain couples TRBV6-5 to TRBJ2-7, with 12 positions matching TRBD1. CDR1 and CDR2 (germline): MNHEY, SVGAGI. Trimming at V came to 3 bases and at J to 3 bases, leaving 3 bases not matched to a gene. This CDR3 is built from 15 residues. The CDR3 spells CASSYGTGGGYEQYF. CDR3 in DNA: TGTGCCAGCAGTTATGGGACAGGGGGCGGCTACGAGCAGTACTTC.

In this sample, this clonotype turned up a few times. This sequence joins TRBV4-2 and TRBJ2-1, with D unresolved. V lost 1 base, J lost 7 bases, and 11 bases lay in between. This CDR3 has 14 amino acids. Looked up from germline, CDR1 is LGHNA and CDR2 is YNFKEQ. The CDR3, as DNA: TGTGCCAGCAGCCAAGTCTTAGTAGCTAATGAGCAGTTCTTC. This encodes CASSQVLVANEQFF.

The V gene is TRBV5-1, the J gene TRBJ2-2; D is possibly TRBD1 or TRBD2 (5 bases each). This CDR3 is 14 amino acids long. V lost 0 bases and J 3 bases, leaving 6 bases between the germline ends. Looked up from germline, CDR1 is SGHRS and CDR2 is YFSETQ. The CDR3 DNA reads TGCGCCAGCAGCTTGGGAGGGGACACCGGGGAGCTGTTTTTT. It translates to CASSLGGDTGELFF.

This clonotype was seen a few times. This rearrangement joins TRBV5-5 to TRBJ2-3, with D tentatively TRBD2 (6 bases). The V end lost 2 bases, the J end lost 4 bases, and 11 bases lay between the germline ends. From germline, CDR1 is SGHKS and CDR2 YYEKEE (reference sequence). The CDR3 length is 14 residues. As DNA, the CDR3 is TGTGCCAGCAGCTTTTGGGACTCGGCAGATACGCAGTATTTT. Translating gives CASSFWDSADTQYF.

The chain is built from TRBV20-1 and TRBJ2-5; tentatively, D is TRBD2 (5 bases). Trimming removed 3 bases from V and 2 bases from J, with 10 bases in between. The CDR3 consists of 13 residues. The germline CDR1 and CDR2 sequences are DFQATT and SNEGSKA (reference sequence). The CDR3 region has the DNA TGCAGTGCTAGGCGGGCGATACAAGAGACCCAGTACTTC. Protein: CSARRAIQETQYF.

This clonotype was seen only a few times. This sequence joins TRBV6-1 and TRBJ2-7, with TRBD2 identical over 13 bases. Trimming removed 8 bases from V and 2 bases from J; junction bases left unmatched: 15. This CDR3 contains 18 residues. Germline V gives CDR1 MNHNS, CDR2 SASEGT. The chain's CDR3 is CASGHPGLAGPTTYEQYF. The CDR3 nucleotides read TGTGCCAGCGGACATCCGGGACTAGCGGGACCGACAACCTACGAGCAGTACTTC.

This clonotype has just a few counts. This sequence joins TRBV20-1 and TRBJ2-5, with D unresolved. The germline V and J ends were trimmed by 6 bases and 5 bases, with 16 bases remaining between them. Germline assignment: CDR1 DFQATT and CDR2 SNEGSKA (reference sequence). The CDR3 has 13 residues. In nucleotides, the CDR3 is TGCAGTGCAAGGACCTACGGTGGGGAGACCCAGTACTTC. The encoded protein is CSARTYGGETQYF.

In this sample, this clonotype turned up a few times. The chain uses TRBV24-1 and TRBJ2-3, with D perhaps TRBD1 or TRBD2 (5 bases each). V was cut by 6 bases and J by 5 bases, with 14 bases left in between. This CDR3 is built from 14 residues. The germline gives CDR1 KGHDR, CDR2 SFDVKD. CDR3 region: CATSSGALIDTQYF. CDR3 nucleotides: TGTGCCACCAGTTCCGGGGCTTTGATAGATACGCAGTATTTT.